This paragraph reports one TCR beta chain. Its antigen is not known. This specimen belongs to a study of T cell responses to AZD1222 COVID-19 vaccine. Study details: Pooling of second doses given at about 4 or about 12 weeks was done. Study conclusions and caveats: Baseline testing showed seropositivity in only six or seven AZD1222 recipients. Regions 160-218 and 743-854 dominated among vaccine-associated CD4 TCRs spanning spike. The donor group comprised mostly white British people and more females; the analysis possibly underestimated clonal diversity.

The length of the CDR3 is 15 residues. The V segment lost 4 bases and the J segment 4 bases; nucleotides outside the gene matches: 5. The germline V gene has CDR1 SGHRS and CDR2 YFSETQ. Assay: immunoSEQ multiplex PCR; the TCRdb copy retains only in-frame clones and omits some. The sample consists of about 180,000 clones, 80% to 90% of them appearing once. Specimen: peripheral blood, collected on day 0 of AZD1222 vaccination. The gene calls are TRBV5-1 and TRBJ2-1, with 10 nucleotides matching TRBD2. The TCR originated in an adult in good health. CDR3 sequence reads: CASSPSGGAYNEQFF. Here the CDR3 DNA reads TGCGCCAGCAGCCCGAGCGGGGGGGCATACAATGAGCAGTTCTTC.